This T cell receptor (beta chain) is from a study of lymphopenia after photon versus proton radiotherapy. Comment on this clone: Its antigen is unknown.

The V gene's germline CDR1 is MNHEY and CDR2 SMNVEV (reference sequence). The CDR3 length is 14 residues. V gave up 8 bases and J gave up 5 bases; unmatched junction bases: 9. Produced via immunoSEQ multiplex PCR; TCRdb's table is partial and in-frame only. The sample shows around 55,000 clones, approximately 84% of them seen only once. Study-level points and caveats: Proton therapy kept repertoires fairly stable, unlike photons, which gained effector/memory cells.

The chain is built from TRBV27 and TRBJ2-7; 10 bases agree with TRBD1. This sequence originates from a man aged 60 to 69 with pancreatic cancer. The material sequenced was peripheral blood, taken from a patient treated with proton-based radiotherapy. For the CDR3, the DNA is TGTGCCAGCCGACGACAGGGGGCAGGGGACGAGCAGTACTTC. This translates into CASRRQGAGDEQYF.